Below are 12 T cell receptor beta chains sequenced from a single sample in a study of blood T cell repertoires in COVID-19. Repertoires were generated with immunoSEQ multiplex PCR, while TCRdb's copy carries only in-frame clones and drops some. The sample includes approximately 250,000 clones, more than 70% of them seen just once. The sample was PBMCs or T cells enriched from blood (not recorded which). These receptors originate from a woman in her thirties or forties with acute COVID-19.

J is TRBJ2-1 and V is TRBV11-2; 10 bases are a match to TRBD2. The V gene's germline CDR1 is SGHAT and CDR2 FQNNGV. J lost 3 bases, V lost 5 bases, and 4 bases had no gene match. CDR3 length: 15 amino acids. CDR3 sequence reads: CASSVGLAIYNEQFF. The CDR3 DNA reads as TGTGCCAGCAGCGTGGGACTAGCGATCTACAATGAGCAGTTCTTC.

This chain joins TRBV6-5 and TRBJ2-3, with 8 positions matching TRBD1. The V segment lost 5 bases and the J segment 4 bases; nucleotides outside the gene matches: 5. The length of the CDR3 is 14 residues. Germline assignment: CDR1 MNHEY and CDR2 SVGAGI. The CDR3 loop reads CASSLGQGADTQYF. In DNA, the CDR3 is TGTGCCAGCAGTCTTGGACAGGGTGCAGATACGCAGTATTTT.

The chain uses TRBV5-1 and TRBJ2-1, with TRBD2 matching 12 bases. The V gene end was trimmed by 4 bases and the J gene end by 7 bases; junction bases not matched to a gene: 3. The CDR3 contains 14 residues. Germline V gene sequence: CDR1 SGHRS, CDR2 YFSETQ. The CDR3 sequence: CASSPGTSGNEQFF. The CDR3 coding sequence is TGCGCCAGCAGCCCCGGGACTAGCGGGAATGAGCAGTTCTTC.

The table lists this clone with a few counts. The chain employs TRBV19 and TRBJ2-2; D gene uncertain. Germline CDR1 and CDR2: LNHDA and SQIVND (reference sequence). With 4 bases removed from V and 0 bases from J, the gap between germline ends came to 3 bases. This CDR3 has 13 residues. The CDR3 reads CASSRANTGELFF. Written as DNA, the CDR3 is TGTGCCAGTAGTAGAGCGAACACCGGGGAGCTGTTTTTT.

The J gene is TRBJ1-3, the V gene TRBV10-3, with 7 nucleotides matching TRBD1. Germline lookup yields CDR1 ENHRY and CDR2 SYGVKD. Trimming removed 4 bases from V and 0 bases from J; junction bases left unmatched: 9. The CDR3 has 17 residues. The CDR3 DNA reads as TGTGCCATCAGTGGGAAACAGGGGCCCCGCTCTGGAAACACCATATATTTT. This codes for CAISGKQGPRSGNTIYF.

The genes are TRBV7-8 and TRBJ1-3; D is uncertain. This CDR3 region has 17 residues. Per germline, CDR1 SGHVS and CDR2 FQNEAQ. V lost 0 bases, J lost 0 bases, and 12 bases lay in between. The CDR3: CASSLARQLPSGNTIYF. Here the CDR3 DNA reads TGTGCCAGCAGCTTAGCGCGGCAGCTACCCTCTGGAAACACCATATATTTT. The whole variable domain, filled in from reference TRBV7-8 and TRBJ1-3, reads GAGVSQSPRYKVAKRGQDVALRCDPISGHVSLFWYQQALGQGPEFLTYFQNEAQLDKSGLPSDRFFAERPEGSVSTLKIQRTQQEDSAVYLCASSLARQLPSGNTIYFGEGSWLTVV.

The chain employs TRBV11-3 and TRBJ1-4; possibly TRBD1 for D (5 bases). V lost 2 bases to trimming and J lost 4 bases, with 8 bases between them. Germline CDR1 is SGHNT and CDR2 is YENEEA. CDR3 length: 14 amino acids. CDR3 nucleotide sequence: TGTGCCAGCAGCTTAAGAAGGGGTAATGAAAAACTGTTTTTT. Translated: CASSLRRGNEKLFF.

The J gene is TRBJ1-4, the V gene TRBV29-1, with unresolved D. The V gene lost 1 base and the J gene lost 4 bases, with 10 bases spanning the gap. The CDR3 is 14 residues long. Looked up from germline, CDR1 is SQVTM and CDR2 is ANQGSEA. In DNA form, the CDR3 reads TGCAGCGTTGAAGTTGAGGGCTTTAATGAAAAACTGTTTTTT. Translated: CSVEVEGFNEKLFF.

This clone was seen more than once but under ten times. This sequence joins TRBV6-5 and TRBJ2-2; 9 bases match TRBD1. The CDR3 sequence is 13 residues long. V trimming: 6 bases; J trimming: 7 bases; junction bases outside the gene matches: 3. Germline CDR1 reads MNHEY; CDR2 reads SVGAGI. The CDR3 nucleotides read TGTGCCAGCAGATTGACAGGGGGCGGGGAGCTGTTTTTT. This sequence encodes CASRLTGGGELFF.

This chain connects TRBV5-5 to TRBJ2-7; TRBD1 matches at 9 bases. This CDR3 contains 13 residues. J was trimmed by 9 bases and V by 3 bases; bases with no gene match: 7. Looked up from germline, CDR1 is SGHKS and CDR2 is YYEKEE (reference sequence). The CDR3 here is CASSSTGGSRQYV. CDR3 nucleotide sequence: TGTGCCAGCAGCTCCACAGGGGGCTCCCGGCAGTACGTC.

This chain joins TRBV7-9 and TRBJ2-7, with D perhaps TRBD1 (5 bases). Trimming left V 5 bases short and J 1 base short, with 9 bases between. The CDR3 loop spans 13 amino acids. Germline assignment: CDR1 SEHNR and CDR2 FQNEAQ (reference sequence). For the CDR3, the DNA is TGTGCCAGCAGCCCGACAGATTCCTACGAGCAGTACTTC. It encodes CASSPTDSYEQYF.

The chain is built from TRBV9 and TRBJ2-3; 10 bases are a match to TRBD2. Germline V gene sequence: CDR1 SGDLS, CDR2 YYNGEE. The CDR3 contains 18 residues. V lost 0 bases and J lost 0; bases outside the gene matches: 7. CDR3 sequence: CASSVEWTSGTSTDTQYF. CDR3 bases: TGTGCCAGCAGCGTAGAGTGGACTAGCGGAACAAGCACAGATACGCAGTATTTT.